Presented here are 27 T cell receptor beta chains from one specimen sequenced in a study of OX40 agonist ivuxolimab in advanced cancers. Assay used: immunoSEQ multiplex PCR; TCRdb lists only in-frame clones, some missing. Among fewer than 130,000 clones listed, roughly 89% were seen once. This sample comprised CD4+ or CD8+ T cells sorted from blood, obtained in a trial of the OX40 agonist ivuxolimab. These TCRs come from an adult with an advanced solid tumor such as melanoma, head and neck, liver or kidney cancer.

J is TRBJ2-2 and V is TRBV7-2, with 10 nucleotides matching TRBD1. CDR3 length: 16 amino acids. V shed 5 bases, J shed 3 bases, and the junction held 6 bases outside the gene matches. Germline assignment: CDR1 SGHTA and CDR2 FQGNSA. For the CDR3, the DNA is TGTGCCAGCAGCCCTCGGACAGGGGGTTACACCGGGGAGCTGTTTTTT. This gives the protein CASSPRTGGYTGELFF.

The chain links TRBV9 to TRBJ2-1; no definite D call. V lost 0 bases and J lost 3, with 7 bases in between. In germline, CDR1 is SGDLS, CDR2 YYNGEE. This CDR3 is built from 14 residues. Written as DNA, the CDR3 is TGTGCCAGCAGCGTAGCTCCAGACTACAATGAGCAGTTCTTC. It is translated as CASSVAPDYNEQFF.

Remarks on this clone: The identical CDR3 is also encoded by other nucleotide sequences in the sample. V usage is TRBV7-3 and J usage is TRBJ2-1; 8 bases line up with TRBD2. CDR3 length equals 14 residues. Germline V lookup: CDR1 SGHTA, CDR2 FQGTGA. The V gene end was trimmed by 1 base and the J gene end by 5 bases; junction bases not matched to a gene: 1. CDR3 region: CASSLISGDNEQFF. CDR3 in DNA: TGTGCCAGCAGCTTAATTAGCGGGGACAATGAGCAGTTCTTC.

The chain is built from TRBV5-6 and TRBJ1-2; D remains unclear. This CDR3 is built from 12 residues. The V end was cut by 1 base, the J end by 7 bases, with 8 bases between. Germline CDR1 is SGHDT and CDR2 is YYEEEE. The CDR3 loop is CASSLMTFGYTF. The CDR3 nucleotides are TGTGCCAGCAGCTTGATGACTTTTGGCTACACCTTC.

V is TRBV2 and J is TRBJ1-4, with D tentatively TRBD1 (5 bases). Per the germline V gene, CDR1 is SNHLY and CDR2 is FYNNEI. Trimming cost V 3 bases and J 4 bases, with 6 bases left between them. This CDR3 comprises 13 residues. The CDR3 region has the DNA TGTGCCAGCAGTGACAGGGTTAATGAAAAACTGTTTTTT. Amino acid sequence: CASSDRVNEKLFF.

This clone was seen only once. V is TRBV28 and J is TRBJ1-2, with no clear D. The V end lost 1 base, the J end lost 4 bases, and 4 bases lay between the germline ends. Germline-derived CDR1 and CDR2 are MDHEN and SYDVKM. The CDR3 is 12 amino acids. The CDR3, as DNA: TGTGCCAGCAGTTTATATCCCTATGGCTACACCTTC. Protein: CASSLYPYGYTF.

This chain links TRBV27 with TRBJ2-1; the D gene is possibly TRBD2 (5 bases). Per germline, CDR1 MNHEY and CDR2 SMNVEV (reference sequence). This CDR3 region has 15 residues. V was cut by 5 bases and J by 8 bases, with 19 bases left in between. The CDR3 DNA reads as TGTGCCAGCAGTCCCCCGGGCAGTCCGCGGGATGAGCAGTTCTTC. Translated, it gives CASSPPGSPRDEQFF.

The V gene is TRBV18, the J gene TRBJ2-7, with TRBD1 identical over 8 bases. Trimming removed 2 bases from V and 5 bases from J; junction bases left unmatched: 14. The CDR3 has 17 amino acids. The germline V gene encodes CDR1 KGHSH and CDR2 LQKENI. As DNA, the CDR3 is TGTGCCAGCTCACCATCGCAGCAGGGGGCGTCGAACGACGAGCAGTACTTC. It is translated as CASSPSQQGASNDEQYF.

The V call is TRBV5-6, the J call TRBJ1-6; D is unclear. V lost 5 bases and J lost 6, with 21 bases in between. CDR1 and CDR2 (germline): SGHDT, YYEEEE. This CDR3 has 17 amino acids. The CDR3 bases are TGTGCCAGCAGTACTACCAACCGTTGGACTTTTAATTCACCCCTCCACTTT. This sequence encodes CASSTTNRWTFNSPLHF.

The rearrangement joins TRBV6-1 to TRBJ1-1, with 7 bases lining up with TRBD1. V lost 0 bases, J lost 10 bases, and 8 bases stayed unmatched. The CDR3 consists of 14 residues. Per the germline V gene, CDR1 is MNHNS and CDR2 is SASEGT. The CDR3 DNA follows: TGTGCCAGCAGTGAAGCAAGTCCAGGGGGGGGAGCTTTCTTT. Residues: CASSEASPGGGAFF.

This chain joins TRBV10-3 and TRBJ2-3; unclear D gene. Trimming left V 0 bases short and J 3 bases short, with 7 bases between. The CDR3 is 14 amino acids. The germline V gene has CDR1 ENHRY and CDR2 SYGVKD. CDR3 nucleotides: TGTGCCATCAGTGAGTCTCCTGAGACAGATACGCAGTATTTT. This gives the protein CAISESPETDTQYF.

Here the CDR3 reads CASSLQREGGETQYF. Here the CDR3 DNA reads TGTGCCAGCAGTTTACAGCGGGAGGGCGGAGAGACCCAGTACTTC. This chain uses TRBV28 with TRBJ2-5, with 10 bases identical to TRBD2. Losses at the gene ends were 2 bases for V and 4 bases for J; bases not matched to a gene: 4. CDR1 and CDR2 from the germline V gene are MDHEN and SYDVKM. There are 15 residues in the CDR3.

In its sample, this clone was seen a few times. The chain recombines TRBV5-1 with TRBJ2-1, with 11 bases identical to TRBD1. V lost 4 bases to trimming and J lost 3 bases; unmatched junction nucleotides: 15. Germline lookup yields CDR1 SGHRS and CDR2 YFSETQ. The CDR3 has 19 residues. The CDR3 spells CASSPRTGGLETGYNEQFF. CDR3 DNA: TGCGCCAGCAGCCCGCGGACAGGGGGCCTCGAGACCGGCTACAATGAGCAGTTCTTC.

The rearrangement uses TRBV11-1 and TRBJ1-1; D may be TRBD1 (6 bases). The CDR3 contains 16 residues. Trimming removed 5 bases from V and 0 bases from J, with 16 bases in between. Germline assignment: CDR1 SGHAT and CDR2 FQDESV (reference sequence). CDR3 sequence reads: CASSPTGQRMNTEAFF. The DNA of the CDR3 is TGTGCCAGCAGCCCCACCGGACAGCGAATGAACACTGAAGCTTTCTTT.

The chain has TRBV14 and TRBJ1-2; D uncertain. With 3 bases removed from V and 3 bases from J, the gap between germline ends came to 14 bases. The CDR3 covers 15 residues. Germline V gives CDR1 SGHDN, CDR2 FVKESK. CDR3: CASSHLSGEDYGYTF. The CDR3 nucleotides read TGTGCCAGCAGCCACCTTTCTGGAGAGGACTATGGCTACACCTTC.

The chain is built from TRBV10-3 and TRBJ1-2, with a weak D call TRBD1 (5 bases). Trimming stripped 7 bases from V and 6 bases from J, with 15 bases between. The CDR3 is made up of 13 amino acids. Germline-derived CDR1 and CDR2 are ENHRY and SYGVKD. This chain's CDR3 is CAITGDGRHGYTF. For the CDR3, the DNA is TGTGCCATCACCGGGGACGGTAGGCATGGCTACACCTTC.

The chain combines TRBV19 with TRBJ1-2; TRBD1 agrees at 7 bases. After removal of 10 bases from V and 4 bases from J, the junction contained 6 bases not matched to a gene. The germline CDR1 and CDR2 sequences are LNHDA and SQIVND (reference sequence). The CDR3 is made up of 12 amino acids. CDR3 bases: TGTGCCACCTCGACAGGGATCTATGGCTACACCTTC. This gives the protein CATSTGIYGYTF.

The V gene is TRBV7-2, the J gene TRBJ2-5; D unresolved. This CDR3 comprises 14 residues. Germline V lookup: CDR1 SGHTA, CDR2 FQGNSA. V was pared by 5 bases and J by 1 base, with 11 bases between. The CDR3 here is CASSPELVQETQYF. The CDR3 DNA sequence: TGTGCCAGCAGCCCCGAGCTAGTCCAAGAGACCCAGTACTTC.

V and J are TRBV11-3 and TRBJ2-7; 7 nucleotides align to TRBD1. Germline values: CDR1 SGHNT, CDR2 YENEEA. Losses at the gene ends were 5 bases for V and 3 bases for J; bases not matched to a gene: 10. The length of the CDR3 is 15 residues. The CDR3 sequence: CASSQTTGADYEQYF. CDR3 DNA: TGTGCCAGCAGCCAAACTACAGGGGCGGACTACGAGCAGTACTTC.

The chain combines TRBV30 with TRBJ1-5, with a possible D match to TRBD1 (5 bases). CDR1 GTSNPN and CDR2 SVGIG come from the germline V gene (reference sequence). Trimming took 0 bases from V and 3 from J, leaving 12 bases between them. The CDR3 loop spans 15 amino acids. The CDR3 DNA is TGTGCCTGGAGTGTAAAGGGACCTAACAATCAGCCCCAGCATTTT. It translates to CAWSVKGPNNQPQHF.

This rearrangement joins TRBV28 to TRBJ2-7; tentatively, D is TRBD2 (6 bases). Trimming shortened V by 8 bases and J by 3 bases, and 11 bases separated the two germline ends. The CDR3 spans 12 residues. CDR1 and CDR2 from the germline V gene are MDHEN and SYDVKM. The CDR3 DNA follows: TGTGCCAGCGGGATAGCGGACTACGAGCAGTACTTC. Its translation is CASGIADYEQYF.

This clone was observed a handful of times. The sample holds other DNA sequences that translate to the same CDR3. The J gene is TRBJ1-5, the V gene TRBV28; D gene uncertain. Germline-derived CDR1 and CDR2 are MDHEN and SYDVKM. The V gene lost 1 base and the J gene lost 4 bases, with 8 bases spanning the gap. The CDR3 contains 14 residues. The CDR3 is CASSLYRQNQPQHF. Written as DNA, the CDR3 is TGTGCCAGCAGTTTATATAGGCAGAATCAGCCCCAGCATTTT.

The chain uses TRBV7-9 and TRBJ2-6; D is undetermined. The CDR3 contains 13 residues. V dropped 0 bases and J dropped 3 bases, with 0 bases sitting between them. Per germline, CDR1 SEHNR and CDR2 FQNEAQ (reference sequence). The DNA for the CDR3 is TGTGCCAGCAGCTTAGCTGGGGCCAACGTCCTGACTTTC. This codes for CASSLAGANVLTF.

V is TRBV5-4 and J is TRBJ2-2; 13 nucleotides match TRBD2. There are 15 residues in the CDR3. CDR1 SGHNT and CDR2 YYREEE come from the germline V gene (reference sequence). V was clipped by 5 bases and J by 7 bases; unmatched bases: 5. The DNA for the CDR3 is TGTGCCAGCAGGTCACTAGCGGGAGGGTTCGGGGAGCTGTTTTTT. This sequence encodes CASRSLAGGFGELFF.

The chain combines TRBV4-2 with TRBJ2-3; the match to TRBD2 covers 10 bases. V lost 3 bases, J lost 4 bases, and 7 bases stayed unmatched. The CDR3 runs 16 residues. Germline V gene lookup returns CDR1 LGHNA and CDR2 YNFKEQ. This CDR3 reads CASSHLSGRTSDTQYF. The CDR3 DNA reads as TGTGCCAGCAGCCACCTTAGCGGGAGGACCTCAGATACGCAGTATTTT.

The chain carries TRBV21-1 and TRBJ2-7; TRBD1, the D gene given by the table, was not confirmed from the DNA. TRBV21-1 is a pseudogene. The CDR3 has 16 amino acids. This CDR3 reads CASSSSGTGLDYEQYF. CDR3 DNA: TGTGCCAGCAGCAGTTCCGGAACAGGGCTCGACTACGAGCAGTACTTC.

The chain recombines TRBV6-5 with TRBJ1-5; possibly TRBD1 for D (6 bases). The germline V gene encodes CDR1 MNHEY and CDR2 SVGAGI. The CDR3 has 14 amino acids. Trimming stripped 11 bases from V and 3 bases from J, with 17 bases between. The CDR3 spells CAPLLDRNNQPQHF. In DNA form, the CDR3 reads TGTGCCCCCCTTCTGGACAGAAACAATCAGCCCCAGCATTTT.